The present TCR beta chain was sequenced within a study of T cell responses to AZD1222 COVID-19 vaccine. This table comes from immunoSEQ multiplex PCR, and its TCRdb copy is limited to in-frame clones, with some not included. The sample shows around 160,000 clones, about 93% of them seen only once. Germline values: CDR1 MNHNY, CDR2 SVGAGI (reference sequence). V was shortened by 4 bases and J by 2 bases, with 11 bases between the two germline ends. The CDR3 contains 14 residues. This clonotype was obtained from an adult in good health. The sequencing here drew on peripheral blood, taken on day 0 of AZD1222 vaccination. The chain uses TRBV6-6 and TRBJ1-2; D is unclear. CDR3 sequence (DNA): TGTGCCAGCAGTTCCACAGCCGCCAACTATGGCTACACCTTC. Its translation is CASSSTAANYGYTF.